The clone carrying this TCR beta chain was found many times. This entry belongs to a study of response to subunit inactivated influenza vaccine. MiXCR, run by TCRdb on the RT-PCR reads, gives a single entry per CDR3 protein. The table shows about 540,000 distinct CDR3 sequences, with approximately 20% occurring only once. CDR1 is MNHEY, CDR2 SMNVEV, per germline (reference sequence). The CDR3 has 16 residues. V lost 6 bases, J lost 5 bases, and 21 bases lay in between. Separately, the same data were catalogued under a study of T cells expressing NK-cell markers. That work contributes: 5'RACE template switching with UMIs produced the TCR beta cDNA. In roughly six donors, dominant NKG2C+ clonotypes were roughly 1.0-7.0% of CD8+ T cells.

The V and J genes are TRBV27 and TRBJ2-3; D is undetermined. The clonotype originates from a man in his fifties who received an inactivated influenza vaccine. This material consisted of CD4+ T cells sorted from PBMCs, taken approximately 13 days after vaccination. DNA of the CDR3: TGTGCCAGCAGGACCCGGACCCCCGATGCCAAAGATACGCAGTATTTT. The encoded protein is CASRTRTPDAKDTQYF.